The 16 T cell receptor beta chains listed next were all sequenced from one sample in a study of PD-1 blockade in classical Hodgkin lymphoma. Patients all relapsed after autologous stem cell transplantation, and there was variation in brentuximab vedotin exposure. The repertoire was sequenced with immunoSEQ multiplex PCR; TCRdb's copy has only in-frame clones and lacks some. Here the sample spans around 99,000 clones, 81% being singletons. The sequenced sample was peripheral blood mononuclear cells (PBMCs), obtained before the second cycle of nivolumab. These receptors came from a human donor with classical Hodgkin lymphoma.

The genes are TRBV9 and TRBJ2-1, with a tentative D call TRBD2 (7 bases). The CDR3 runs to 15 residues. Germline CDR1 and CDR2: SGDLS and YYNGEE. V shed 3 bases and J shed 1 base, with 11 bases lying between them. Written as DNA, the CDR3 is TGTGCCAGCAGCGCCGAGGGGGGGTCCTACAATGAGCAGTTCTTC. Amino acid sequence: CASSAEGGSYNEQFF.

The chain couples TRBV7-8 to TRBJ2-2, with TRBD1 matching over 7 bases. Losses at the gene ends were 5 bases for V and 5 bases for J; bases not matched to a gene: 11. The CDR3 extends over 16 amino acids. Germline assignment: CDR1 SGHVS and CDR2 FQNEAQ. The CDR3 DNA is TGTGCCAGCAGCCCGGGTGGACAGGCTTTAACCGGGGAGCTGTTTTTT. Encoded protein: CASSPGGQALTGELFF.

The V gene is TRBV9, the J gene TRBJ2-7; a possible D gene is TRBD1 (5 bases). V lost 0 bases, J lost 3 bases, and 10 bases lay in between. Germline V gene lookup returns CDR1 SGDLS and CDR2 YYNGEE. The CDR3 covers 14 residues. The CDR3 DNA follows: TGTGCCAGCAGCGTAGGTGCAGGGAACTACGAGCAGTACTTC. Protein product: CASSVGAGNYEQYF.

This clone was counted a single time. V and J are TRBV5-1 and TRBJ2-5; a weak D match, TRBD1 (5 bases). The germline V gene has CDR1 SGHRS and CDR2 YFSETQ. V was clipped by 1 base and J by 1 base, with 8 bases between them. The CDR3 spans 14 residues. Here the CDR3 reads CASSLSDSQETQYF. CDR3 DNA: TGCGCCAGCAGCTTGTCCGACAGCCAAGAGACCCAGTACTTC.

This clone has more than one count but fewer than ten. The CDR3, as DNA: TGTGCCAGCTTTCGAGGGACAGGGAGGGCAGATACGCAGTATTTT. Residues: CASFRGTGRADTQYF. The rearrangement links TRBV27 to TRBJ2-3, with 9 bases aligning to TRBD1. The CDR3 is 15 amino acids. CDR1 is MNHEY, CDR2 SMNVEV, per germline (reference sequence). J gave up 4 bases and V 8 bases, and 10 bases lay outside the gene matches.

CDR3 coding DNA: TGTGCCAGCTCACCTAAGGAGGGGAGCTACACCTTC. This codes for CASSPKEGSYTF. The J gene is TRBJ1-2, the V gene TRBV18; D may be TRBD1 (5 bases). The CDR3 consists of 12 residues. Looked up from germline, CDR1 is KGHSH and CDR2 is LQKENI. V lost 3 bases, J lost 9 bases, and 11 bases lay in between.

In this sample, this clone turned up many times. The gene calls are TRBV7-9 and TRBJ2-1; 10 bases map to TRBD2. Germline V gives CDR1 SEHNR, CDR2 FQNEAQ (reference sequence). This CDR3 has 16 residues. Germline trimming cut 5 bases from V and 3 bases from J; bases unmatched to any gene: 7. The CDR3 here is CASSKSRTSGYNEQFF. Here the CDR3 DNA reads TGTGCCAGCAGCAAAAGCAGGACTAGCGGCTACAATGAGCAGTTCTTC. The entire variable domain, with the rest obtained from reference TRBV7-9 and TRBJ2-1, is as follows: DTGVSQNPRHKITKRGQNVTFRCDPISEHNRLYWYRQTLGQGPEFLTYFQNEAQLEKSRLLSDRFSAERPKGSFSTLEIQRTEQGDSAMYLCASSKSRTSGYNEQFFGPGTRLTVL.

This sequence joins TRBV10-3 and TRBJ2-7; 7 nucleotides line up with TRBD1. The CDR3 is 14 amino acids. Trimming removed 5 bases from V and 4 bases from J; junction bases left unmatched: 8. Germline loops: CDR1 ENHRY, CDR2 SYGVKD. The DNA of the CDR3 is TGTGCCATCAGTAAGGACAGGACCCTGTACGAGCAGTACTTC. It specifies CAISKDRTLYEQYF.

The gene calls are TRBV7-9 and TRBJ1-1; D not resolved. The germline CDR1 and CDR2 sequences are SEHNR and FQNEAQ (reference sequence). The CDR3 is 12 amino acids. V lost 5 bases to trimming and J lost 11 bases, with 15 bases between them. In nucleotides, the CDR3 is TGTGCCAGCAGCGCGGACCTAACGTCGGCTTTCTTT. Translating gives CASSADLTSAFF.

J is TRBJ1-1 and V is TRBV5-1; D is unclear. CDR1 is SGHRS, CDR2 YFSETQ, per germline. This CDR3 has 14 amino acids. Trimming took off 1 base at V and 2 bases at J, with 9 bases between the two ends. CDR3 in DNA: TGCGCCAGCAGCTTGATTCCGGCTAACACTGAAGCTTTCTTT. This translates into CASSLIPANTEAFF.

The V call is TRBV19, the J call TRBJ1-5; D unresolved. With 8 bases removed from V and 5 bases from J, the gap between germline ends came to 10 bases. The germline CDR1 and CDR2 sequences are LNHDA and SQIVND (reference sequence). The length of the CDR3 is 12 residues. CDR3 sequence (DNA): TGTGCCAGTGGTAGGTGGGATCAGCCCCAGCATTTT. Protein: CASGRWDQPQHF. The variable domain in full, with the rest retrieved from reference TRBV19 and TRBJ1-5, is DGGITQSPKYLFRKEGQNVTLSCEQNLNHDAMYWYRQDPGQGLRLIYYSQIVNDFQKGDIAEGYSVSREKKESFPLTVTSAQKNPTAFYLCASGRWDQPQHFGDGTRLSIL.

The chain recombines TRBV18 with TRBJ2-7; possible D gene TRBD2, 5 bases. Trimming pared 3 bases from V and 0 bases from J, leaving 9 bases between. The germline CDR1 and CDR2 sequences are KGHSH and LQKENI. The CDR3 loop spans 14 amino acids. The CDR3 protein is CASSPGRVSYEQYF. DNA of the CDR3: TGTGCCAGCTCACCGGGGAGAGTCTCCTACGAGCAGTACTTC.

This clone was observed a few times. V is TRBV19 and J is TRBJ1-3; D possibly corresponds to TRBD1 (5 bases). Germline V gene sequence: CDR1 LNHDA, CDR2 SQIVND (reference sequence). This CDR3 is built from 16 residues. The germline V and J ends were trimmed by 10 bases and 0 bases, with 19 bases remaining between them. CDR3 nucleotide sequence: TGTGCCACCCCAGCCCCAGGGATCGGCTCTGGAAACACCATATATTTT. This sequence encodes CATPAPGIGSGNTIYF.

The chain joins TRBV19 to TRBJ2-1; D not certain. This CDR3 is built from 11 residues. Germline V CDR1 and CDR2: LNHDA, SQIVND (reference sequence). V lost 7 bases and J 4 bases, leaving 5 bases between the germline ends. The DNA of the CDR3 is TGTGCCAGTAAGGAGTACAATGAGCAGTTCTTC. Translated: CASKEYNEQFF. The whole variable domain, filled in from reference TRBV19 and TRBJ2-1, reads DGGITQSPKYLFRKEGQNVTLSCEQNLNHDAMYWYRQDPGQGLRLIYYSQIVNDFQKGDIAEGYSVSREKKESFPLTVTSAQKNPTAFYLCASKEYNEQFFGPGTRLTVL.

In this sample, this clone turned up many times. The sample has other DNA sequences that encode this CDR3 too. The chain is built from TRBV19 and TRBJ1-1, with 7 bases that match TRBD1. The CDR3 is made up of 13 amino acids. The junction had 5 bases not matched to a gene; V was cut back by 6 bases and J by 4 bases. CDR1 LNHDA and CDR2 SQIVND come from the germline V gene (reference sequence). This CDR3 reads CASRPQGGTEAFF. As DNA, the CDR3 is TGTGCCAGTAGACCTCAGGGGGGCACTGAAGCTTTCTTT.

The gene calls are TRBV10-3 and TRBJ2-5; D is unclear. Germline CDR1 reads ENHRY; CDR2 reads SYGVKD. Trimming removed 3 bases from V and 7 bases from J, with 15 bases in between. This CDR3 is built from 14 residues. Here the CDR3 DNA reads TGTGCCATCAGTGAAATGAGCCTCCTGGGGACCCAGTACTTC. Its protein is CAISEMSLLGTQYF.